This passage covers 31 T cell receptor beta chains from one sample sequenced in a study of blood T cell repertoires in COVID-19. Using immunoSEQ multiplex PCR, the repertoire was profiled, and TCRdb retains in-frame clones only, with some absent. The repertoire holds around 67,000 clones, with over 70% as singletons. The specimen was peripheral blood. The receptor set was obtained from a woman between 65 and 79 years old with acute or convalescent COVID-19.

The chain carries TRBV21-1 and TRBJ1-2. TRBV21-1 is reported as a pseudogene. The CDR3 totals 14 residues. For the CDR3, the DNA is TGTGCCAGCTCATCCCCCACTACTAACTATGGCTACACCTTC. It is translated as CASSSPTTNYGYTF.

The chain carries TRBV15 and TRBJ2-5; D is perhaps TRBD2 (6 bases). CDR1 and CDR2 from the germline V gene are LNHNV and YYDKDF (reference sequence). V dropped 1 base and J dropped 1 base, with 10 bases sitting between them. The CDR3 has 15 residues. The CDR3 region has the DNA TGTGCCACCAGCAGAGGACGGGGGAGCCAAGAGACCCAGTACTTC. Protein product: CATSRGRGSQETQYF.

V gene TRBV6-5 combines with J gene TRBJ1-3; D gene uncertain. There are 15 residues in the CDR3. Germline CDR1 reads MNHEY; CDR2 reads SVGAGI. The V gene lost 6 bases and the J gene lost 0 bases, with 12 bases spanning the gap. CDR3 in DNA: TGTGCCAGCAGCTTCAGCTGGAGCTCTGGAAACACCATATATTTT. Its translation is CASSFSWSSGNTIYF.

V and J are TRBV7-6 and TRBJ2-2, with TRBD1 identical over 7 bases. The CDR3 consists of 16 residues. V dropped 1 base and J dropped 1; count of bases not matched to a gene: 3. Germline loops: CDR1 SGHVS, CDR2 FNYEAQ. CDR3 in amino acids: CASSLEGGVNTGELFF. The CDR3 nucleotides read TGTGCCAGCAGCTTAGAAGGGGGCGTGAACACCGGGGAGCTGTTTTTT.

J is TRBJ1-2 and V is TRBV11-2, with a tentative D call TRBD1 (5 bases). This CDR3 has 16 amino acids. V was clipped by 6 bases and J by 5 bases, with 22 bases between them. Germline CDR1 SGHAT, CDR2 FQNNGV. The CDR3 region has the DNA TGTGCCAGCAGGCCCGGAGGGCAGGGAAAAGAGTATGGCTACACCTTC. This gives the protein CASRPGGQGKEYGYTF. The full variable domain, its missing parts supplied by reference TRBV11-2 and TRBJ1-2, is EAGVAQSPRYKIIEKRQSVAFWCNPISGHATLYWYQQILGQGPKLLIQFQNNGVVDDSQLPKDRFSAERLKGVDSTLKIQPAKLEDSAVYLCASRPGGQGKEYGYTFGSGTRLTVV.

This sequence joins TRBV28 and TRBJ2-6; maybe TRBD2 (6 bases). V was trimmed by 1 base and J by 4 bases, leaving 17 bases between them. Germline values: CDR1 MDHEN, CDR2 SYDVKM. CDR3 length: 18 amino acids. The CDR3: CASSLFSRGSAGANVLTF. Written as DNA, the CDR3 is TGTGCCAGCAGTTTATTCAGCCGGGGGTCGGCAGGGGCCAACGTCCTGACTTTC. The full variable domain, rest sourced from reference TRBV28 and TRBJ2-6, is DVKVTQSSRYLVKRTGEKVFLECVQDMDHENMFWYRQDPGLGLRLIYFSYDVKMKEKGDIPEGYSVSREKKERFSLILESASTNQTSMYLCASSLFSRGSAGANVLTFGAGSRLTVL.

The table lists this clone with a count of one. The chain recombines TRBV7-9 with TRBJ2-7, with 8 bases fitting TRBD1. The junction had 7 bases not matched to a gene; V was cut back by 5 bases and J by 4 bases. This CDR3 has 14 amino acids. Per germline, CDR1 SEHNR and CDR2 FQNEAQ (reference sequence). This chain's CDR3 is CASSLDRGFYEQYF. CDR3 nucleotide sequence: TGTGCCAGCAGCCTAGACAGGGGATTTTACGAGCAGTACTTC.

The rearrangement uses TRBV6-2 or TRBV6-3 and TRBJ1-2; D gene uncertain. The V gene lost 0 bases and the J gene lost 4 bases, with 6 bases spanning the gap. CDR1 is MNHEY, CDR2 SVGEGT, per germline. CDR3 length: 13 amino acids. CDR3 amino acids: CASSYSDSYGYTF. CDR3 DNA sequence: TGTGCCAGCAGTTACTCGGACTCCTATGGCTACACCTTC.

This rearrangement joins TRBV6-2 or TRBV6-3 to TRBJ2-2, with 14 bases matching TRBD2. V was clipped by 4 bases and J by 5 bases; unmatched bases: 3. CDR3 length: 16 residues. Per the germline V gene, CDR1 is MNHEY and CDR2 is SVGEGT. The CDR3 reads CASSLGLAGVTGELFF. CDR3 nucleotides: TGTGCCAGCAGTTTGGGACTAGCGGGAGTAACCGGGGAGCTGTTTTTT.

The chain couples TRBV4-2 to TRBJ2-5, with TRBD2 identical over 8 bases. The germline gives CDR1 LGHNA, CDR2 YNFKEQ. V shed 4 bases, J shed 5 bases, and the junction held 9 bases outside the gene matches. This CDR3 has 15 amino acids. The CDR3 loop reads CASSLAAGAGETQYF. The CDR3 region has the DNA TGTGCCAGCAGCCTCGCAGCGGGGGCAGGGGAGACCCAGTACTTC.

This chain connects TRBV14 to TRBJ1-6; D unclear. Deletions cut 4 bases from V and 8 bases from J, with 15 bases between. This CDR3 is built from 15 residues. Germline V gives CDR1 SGHDN, CDR2 FVKESK. CDR3 coding DNA: TGTGCCAGCAGCCGCTGGACGGGAATGCATTCACCCCTCCACTTT. It yields the protein CASSRWTGMHSPLHF.

By its share, this clone is medium-sized (0.01 to 0.1%). The rearrangement links TRBV5-4 to TRBJ2-5; TRBD1 might be the D (5 bases). Trimming cost V 8 bases and J 2 bases, with 10 bases left between them. The CDR3 sequence is 12 residues long. Germline assignment: CDR1 SGHNT and CDR2 YYREEE (reference sequence). CDR3 in DNA: TGTGCCAGTTCTCAGGGACAAGAGACCCAGTACTTC. Translated: CASSQGQETQYF.

The chain combines TRBV5-1 with TRBJ2-3; perhaps TRBD1 as D (6 bases). The CDR3 totals 14 residues. Germline-derived CDR1 and CDR2 are SGHRS and YFSETQ. V gave up 1 base and J gave up 3 bases, with 9 bases separating them. CDR3 sequence: CASSLRQGTDTQYF. The CDR3 DNA reads as TGCGCCAGCAGCTTGCGGCAGGGGACAGATACGCAGTATTTT.

This clone has more than one count but fewer than ten. The V and J genes are TRBV12-3 or TRBV12-4 and TRBJ2-1, with TRBD1 matching over 7 bases. CDR3 length: 13 residues. Trimming took 4 bases from V and 4 from J; bases not matched to a gene: 1. The CDR3: CASSSTGYNEQFF. The CDR3 DNA is TGTGCCAGCAGTTCGACAGGGTACAATGAGCAGTTCTTC.

This sequence joins TRBV2 and TRBJ1-5, with 8 bases matching TRBD1. Germline lookup yields CDR1 SNHLY and CDR2 FYNNEI. Trimming cost V 5 bases and J 6 bases; bases outside gene matches: 6. This CDR3 has 14 residues. The CDR3 sequence: CASSKKQGGQPQHF. The CDR3 nucleotides read TGTGCCAGCAGTAAAAAACAGGGGGGTCAGCCCCAGCATTTT.

The chain couples TRBV12-3 or TRBV12-4 to TRBJ2-1; TRBD2 is a possible D gene (6 bases). The CDR3 covers 13 residues. Trimming pared 6 bases from V and 8 bases from J, leaving 14 bases between. Here the CDR3 DNA reads TGTGCCAGCAGCTCGGGGGTGACGGATGAGCAGTTCTTC. Protein product: CASSSGVTDEQFF.

The chain links TRBV11-3 to TRBJ1-6; D gene uncertain. Germline V gene data show CDR1 as SGHNT and CDR2 as YENEEA. The CDR3 is 12 amino acids. Between the trimmed V and J ends, which lost 4 bases and 14 bases, there was a span of 12 bases. CDR3 nucleotides: TGTGCCAGCAGCTCCCCCGGAGGGACCCTCCACTTT. This gives the protein CASSSPGGTLHF.

The rearrangement joins TRBV27 to TRBJ2-1; 10 positions agree with TRBD2. After removal of 6 bases from V and 9 bases from J, the junction contained 11 bases not matched to a gene. The CDR3 sequence is 15 residues long. Per the germline V gene, CDR1 is MNHEY and CDR2 is SMNVEV (reference sequence). As DNA, the CDR3 is TGTGCCAGCAGCCGAGGACTAGCGGAGGGGGGTGAGCAGTTCTTC. This gives the protein CASSRGLAEGGEQFF.

The V call is TRBV5-4, the J call TRBJ1-2, with D possibly matching TRBD1 (6 bases). CDR1 and CDR2 (germline): SGHNT, YYREEE (reference sequence). The V gene lost 4 bases and the J gene lost 7 bases, with 17 bases spanning the gap. This CDR3 is built from 14 residues. The DNA of the CDR3 is TGTGCCAGCAGCCCTTATACAGGGTTAGGTGGCTACACCTTC. It codes for CASSPYTGLGGYTF.

The rearrangement uses TRBV7-3 and TRBJ2-7; D remains ambiguous. Germline lookup yields CDR1 SGHTA and CDR2 FQGTGA. V lost 2 bases and J lost 4, with 9 bases in between. The CDR3 spans 13 residues. CDR3 in amino acids: CASSLDAGYEQYF. DNA for the CDR3: TGTGCCAGCAGCTTAGACGCAGGATACGAGCAGTACTTC.

This rearrangement joins TRBV19 to TRBJ1-5; D is possibly TRBD1 (6 bases). The CDR3 is made up of 15 amino acids. The V and J ends lost 5 bases and 0 bases respectively, with 11 bases between them. Germline CDR1 is LNHDA and CDR2 is SQIVND (reference sequence). This CDR3 reads CASSLQGNSNQPQHF. In DNA, the CDR3 is TGTGCCAGTAGTCTTCAGGGGAATAGCAATCAGCCCCAGCATTTT.

This clone was recorded only once. The rearrangement joins TRBV28 to TRBJ2-7; a weak D match, TRBD1 (6 bases). V gave up 6 bases and J gave up 2 bases, with 11 bases separating them. CDR1 is MDHEN and CDR2 is SYDVKM in the germline V gene. This CDR3 has 13 amino acids. Written as DNA, the CDR3 is TGTGCCAGCAGGTCACAGGGCCCCTACGAGCAGTACTTC. Residues: CASRSQGPYEQYF.

J is TRBJ2-5 and V is TRBV29-1, with D possibly being TRBD2 (6 bases). Germline V gene data show CDR1 as SQVTM and CDR2 as ANQGSEA. Trimming cost V 7 bases and J 5 bases, with 8 bases left between them. The CDR3 has 10 amino acids. CDR3 DNA: TGCAGCGCCCGGGGGGAGACCCAGTACTTC. It yields the protein CSARGETQYF.

The chain links TRBV11-2 to TRBJ1-1; D uncertain. Between the trimmed V and J ends, which lost 1 base and 7 bases, there was a span of 7 bases. The CDR3 totals 12 residues. CDR1 and CDR2 from the germline V gene are SGHAT and FQNNGV. This CDR3 is CASSLATLEAFF. The CDR3 DNA follows: TGTGCCAGCAGCTTAGCGACACTTGAAGCTTTCTTT. The variable domain in full, completed from reference TRBV11-2 and TRBJ1-1, reads EAGVAQSPRYKIIEKRQSVAFWCNPISGHATLYWYQQILGQGPKLLIQFQNNGVVDDSQLPKDRFSAERLKGVDSTLKIQPAKLEDSAVYLCASSLATLEAFFGQGTRLTVV.

There are many counts of this clone. The gene calls are TRBV23-1 and TRBJ2-2; TRBD1 might be the D (5 bases). TRBV23-1 has ORF status, its function being uncertain. The CDR3 length is 16 residues. V lost 2 bases and J 4 bases, leaving 14 bases between the germline ends. The CDR3 is CASSQVAGRGTGELFF. The CDR3 coding sequence is TGCGCCAGCAGTCAAGTAGCAGGGCGCGGCACCGGGGAGCTGTTTTTT.

This chain uses TRBV6-2 or TRBV6-3 with TRBJ2-5; a possible D gene is TRBD1 (5 bases). The CDR3 has 14 residues. The germline V gene has CDR1 MNHEY and CDR2 SVGEGT. Between the trimmed V and J ends, which lost 6 bases and 4 bases, there was a span of 15 bases. The CDR3 reads CASSPLSRGETQYF. CDR3 in DNA: TGTGCCAGCAGCCCCCTGTCTAGGGGAGAGACCCAGTACTTC.

The chain combines TRBV30 with TRBJ1-5, with TRBD1 as a possible D gene (6 bases). V dropped 0 bases and J dropped 11 bases, with 20 bases sitting between them. Germline V gene lookup returns CDR1 GTSNPN and CDR2 SVGIG (reference sequence). There are 15 residues in the CDR3. This CDR3 reads CAWSVPSGGLSAQHF. The CDR3 coding sequence is TGTGCCTGGAGTGTACCCTCGGGGGGCCTGTCAGCCCAGCATTTT.

The J gene is TRBJ2-1, the V gene TRBV5-6, with 11 bases fitting TRBD2. V was clipped by 1 base and J by 7 bases; unmatched bases: 4. CDR3 length: 15 amino acids. The V gene's germline CDR1 is SGHDT and CDR2 YYEEEE. The CDR3 loop reads CASSLTSGSFNEQFF. As DNA, the CDR3 is TGTGCCAGCAGCTTGACTAGCGGGAGTTTTAATGAGCAGTTCTTC.

This clone has only one observation. The chain uses TRBV11-2 and TRBJ1-2; 10 nucleotides agree with TRBD1. The CDR3 covers 14 residues. Germline loops: CDR1 SGHAT, CDR2 FQNNGV. Trimming removed 3 bases from V and 7 bases from J; junction bases left unmatched: 5. DNA of the CDR3: TGTGCCAGCAGCTTGGAGACAGGGGGCATTGGCTACACCTTC. Translating it yields CASSLETGGIGYTF.

The chain links TRBV27 to TRBJ2-3, with unresolved D. This CDR3 is built from 15 residues. V was trimmed by 2 bases and J by 2 bases, leaving 11 bases between them. Germline CDR1 is MNHEY and CDR2 is SMNVEV (reference sequence). DNA for the CDR3: TGTGCCAGCAGTTTACTGGCGGCTCACACAGATACGCAGTATTTT. The encoded protein is CASSLLAAHTDTQYF.

This clone was counted only a few times. CDR3 sequence: CASSLQAGVVYEQYF. CDR3 DNA: TGTGCCAGCAGCTTACAAGCGGGAGTTGTCTACGAGCAGTACTTC. The V call is TRBV7-3, the J call TRBJ2-7, with TRBD2 matching over 8 bases. With 2 bases clipped from V and 3 bases from J, the junction kept 6 bases outside the gene matches. The CDR3 has 15 amino acids. Germline loops: CDR1 SGHTA, CDR2 FQGTGA. Based on the CDR3 plus reference TRBV7-3 and TRBJ2-7, the full variable domain is GAGVSQTPSNKVTEKGKYVELRCDPISGHTALYWYRQSLGQGPEFLIYFQGTGAADDSGLPNDRFFAVRPEGSVSTLKIQRTERGDSAVYLCASSLQAGVVYEQYFGPGTRLTVT.